The next 22 T cell receptor beta chains were all read from a single sample in a study of OX40 agonist ivuxolimab in advanced cancers. Some clones are missing from TCRdb's copy, which holds only in-frame ones; the method was immunoSEQ multiplex PCR. The sample records about 61,000 clones, more than 80% being singletons. The sample here was CD4+ or CD8+ T cells sorted from blood, taken in a trial of the OX40 agonist ivuxolimab. Every receptor here comes from an adult with an advanced solid tumor such as melanoma, head and neck, liver or kidney cancer.

The J gene is TRBJ1-3, the V gene TRBV19; D not resolved. Trimming removed 3 bases from V and 2 bases from J, with 14 bases in between. The germline CDR1 and CDR2 sequences are LNHDA and SQIVND (reference sequence). This CDR3 has 16 residues. The CDR3 protein is CASSIQARAAGNTIYF. The CDR3 DNA follows: TGTGCCAGTAGTATTCAAGCCCGGGCGGCTGGAAACACCATATATTTT.

V usage is TRBV5-8 and J usage is TRBJ2-3, with TRBD1 as a possible D gene (5 bases). The CDR3 sequence is 15 residues long. V lost 0 bases to trimming and J lost 6 bases, with 14 bases between them. Germline V gene lookup returns CDR1 SGHTS and CDR2 YDEGEE. CDR3 DNA sequence: TGTGCCAGCAGCTTGGAACAGGTAGAAGCGGATACGCAGTATTTT. Amino acid sequence: CASSLEQVEADTQYF.

The chain carries TRBV7-6 and TRBJ2-1, with D unresolved. Trimming stripped 8 bases from V and 1 base from J, with 15 bases between. Germline V CDR1 and CDR2: SGHVS, FNYEAQ. The CDR3 extends over 15 amino acids. The CDR3 sequence: CASERGKGSYNEQFF. The CDR3 DNA sequence: TGTGCCAGCGAGCGAGGAAAGGGATCCTACAATGAGCAGTTCTTC. The complete variable domain, with remaining parts taken from reference TRBV7-6 and TRBJ2-1, reads GAGVSQSPRYKVTKRGQDVALRCDPISGHVSLYWYRQALGQGPEFLTYFNYEAQQDKSGLPNDRFSAERPEGSISTLTIQRTEQRDSAMYRCASERGKGSYNEQFFGPGTRLTVL.

The chain employs TRBV14 and TRBJ2-2; the match to TRBD2 covers 8 bases. CDR1 SGHDN and CDR2 FVKESK come from the germline V gene. J gave up 7 bases and V 4 bases, and 5 bases lay outside the gene matches. The CDR3 is 14 amino acids. This chain's CDR3 is CASSRLLADGELFF. Here the CDR3 DNA reads TGTGCCAGCAGCCGACTACTAGCGGACGGGGAGCTGTTTTTT.

The J gene is TRBJ1-4, the V gene TRBV5-4; weak D call: TRBD1 (6 bases). CDR1 SGHNT and CDR2 YYREEE come from the germline V gene (reference sequence). The CDR3 has 13 amino acids. The V end was cut by 10 bases, the J end by 2 bases, with 12 bases between. The CDR3 bases are TGTGCCGGTCAACAGGGTACTAATGAAAAACTGTTTTTT. Translated: CAGQQGTNEKLFF.

The chain joins TRBV18 to TRBJ2-2, with TRBD1 identical over 10 bases. The germline V gene encodes CDR1 KGHSH and CDR2 LQKENI. V was pared by 6 bases and J by 3 bases, with 4 bases of the junction left unmatched. CDR3 length: 15 residues. CDR3 protein: CASSTGTGDTGELFF. For the CDR3, the DNA is TGTGCCAGCTCGACCGGGACAGGGGACACCGGGGAGCTGTTTTTT.

On this clone itself: This CDR3 is also generated by other DNA sequences in the sample. The gene calls are TRBV9 and TRBJ2-6; 9 positions match TRBD1. V lost 0 bases, J lost 4 bases, and 5 bases stayed unmatched. The CDR3 sequence is 17 residues long. Germline lookup yields CDR1 SGDLS and CDR2 YYNGEE. The DNA for the CDR3 is TGTGCCAGCAGCGTAGCCGGGACAGGGTCCGGGGCCAACGTCCTGACTTTC. Translated, it gives CASSVAGTGSGANVLTF.

V gene TRBV14 combines with J gene TRBJ2-4; D remains ambiguous. The CDR3 spans 16 residues. Germline CDR1 reads SGHDN; CDR2 reads FVKESK. The V and J ends lost 3 bases and 0 bases respectively, with 12 bases between them. For the CDR3, the DNA is TGTGCCAGCAGCCAGGGCTTAGGATTAGCCAAAAACATTCAGTACTTC. Encoded protein: CASSQGLGLAKNIQYF.

V and J are TRBV10-1 and TRBJ2-5, with 9 bases aligning to TRBD2. This CDR3 has 14 amino acids. CDR1 is WNHNN and CDR2 is SYGVQD in the germline V gene (reference sequence). The V segment lost 3 bases and the J segment 4 bases; nucleotides outside the gene matches: 3. CDR3 amino acids: CASSDSGGLETQYF. The CDR3 DNA is TGCGCCAGCAGTGACAGCGGGGGGCTAGAGACCCAGTACTTC.

The V call is TRBV6-5, the J call TRBJ2-7; 8 nucleotides line up with TRBD1. Germline-derived CDR1 and CDR2 are MNHEY and SVGAGI. This CDR3 contains 14 residues. Germline trimming cut 8 bases from V and 1 base from J; bases unmatched to any gene: 7. The CDR3 coding sequence is TGTGCCAGCCGAGATGGGACAGGTTCCTACGAGCAGTACTTC. As protein: CASRDGTGSYEQYF.

The chain is built from TRBV7-8 and TRBJ1-5; D may be TRBD1 (6 bases). The germline V gene has CDR1 SGHVS and CDR2 FQNEAQ. CDR3 length: 16 residues. V lost 5 bases to trimming and J lost 1 base, with 15 bases between them. The CDR3 reads CASSREGTQSNQPQHF. The DNA of the CDR3 is TGTGCCAGCAGCCGCGAAGGGACACAAAGCAATCAGCCCCAGCATTTT. Using reference TRBV7-8 and TRBJ1-5 for the parts outside the CDR3, the full variable domain is GAGVSQSPRYKVAKRGQDVALRCDPISGHVSLFWYQQALGQGPEFLTYFQNEAQLDKSGLPSDRFFAERPEGSVSTLKIQRTQQEDSAVYLCASSREGTQSNQPQHFGDGTRLSIL.

This clone was seen once. The V and J genes are TRBV7-8 and TRBJ1-5, with TRBD1 matching over 7 bases. The germline CDR1 and CDR2 sequences are SGHVS and FQNEAQ. The V and J ends lost 5 bases and 0 bases, in that order; junction bases with no gene match: 10. There are 17 residues in the CDR3. As DNA, the CDR3 is TGTGCCAGCAGCGCCCAAACGACAGGGAATAGCAATCAGCCCCAGCATTTT. It translates to CASSAQTTGNSNQPQHF.

This clone showed up just a few times. The chain recombines TRBV7-2 with TRBJ2-7; unclear D gene. The CDR3 runs 14 residues. Deletions cut 1 base from V and 6 bases from J, with 13 bases between. Germline V gene data show CDR1 as SGHTA and CDR2 as FQGNSA. CDR3: CASSLDGRVPEQYF. In DNA form, the CDR3 reads TGTGCCAGCAGCTTAGACGGACGGGTGCCCGAGCAGTACTTC.

In its sample, this clone was seen once. The V and J genes are TRBV4-3 and TRBJ2-7; no clear D gene. Trimming stripped 1 base from V and 5 bases from J, with 18 bases between. Germline V gene sequence: CDR1 LGHNA, CDR2 YSLEER. CDR3 size: 16 residues. The CDR3 is CASSQGPAKGLDEQYF. CDR3 coding DNA: TGCGCCAGCAGCCAAGGGCCAGCGAAGGGATTGGACGAGCAGTACTTC.

This clone was recorded once. The chain employs TRBV15 and TRBJ2-2, with 10 bases identical to TRBD2. The CDR3 has 16 amino acids. Germline CDR1 LNHNV, CDR2 YYDKDF (reference sequence). The V segment lost 5 bases and the J segment 1 base; nucleotides outside the gene matches: 4. DNA of the CDR3: TGTGCCACCAGCGGGGCTAGCGGGAGGAACACCGGGGAGCTGTTTTTT. Translated: CATSGASGRNTGELFF. Full variable domain (missing parts from reference TRBV15 and TRBJ2-2): DAMVIQNPRYQVTQFGKPVTLSCSQTLNHNVMYWYQQKSSQAPKLLFHYYDKDFNNEADTPDNFQSRRPNTSFCFLDIRSPGLGDTAMYLCATSGASGRNTGELFFGEGSRLTVL.

The rearrangement links TRBV7-3 to TRBJ2-2; 7 nucleotides line up with TRBD1. Germline V lookup: CDR1 SGHTA, CDR2 FQGTGA. The CDR3 totals 14 residues. V dropped 5 bases and J dropped 2; count of bases not matched to a gene: 2. CDR3 amino acids: CASSRQGNTGELFF. In DNA, the CDR3 is TGTGCCAGCAGCCGACAGGGTAACACCGGGGAGCTGTTTTTT.

The chain is built from TRBV5-6 and TRBJ2-2; 15 positions agree with TRBD2. With 5 bases clipped from V and 0 bases from J, the junction kept 2 bases outside the gene matches. The germline V gene encodes CDR1 SGHDT and CDR2 YYEEEE. This CDR3 comprises 17 residues. Written as DNA, the CDR3 is TGTGCCAGCAGGGGACTAGCGGGGGGCCCGAACACCGGGGAGCTGTTTTTT. Translating it yields CASRGLAGGPNTGELFF.

The V gene is TRBV28, the J gene TRBJ1-2, with D possibly being TRBD1 (6 bases). V dropped 4 bases and J dropped 7 bases, with 13 bases sitting between them. Per the germline V gene, CDR1 is MDHEN and CDR2 is SYDVKM. This CDR3 region has 13 residues. The CDR3 DNA reads as TGTGCCAGCAGTTCCGGGACACCTTTTGGCTACACCTTC. Its protein is CASSSGTPFGYTF.

The table lists this clone with a few counts. The chain has TRBV11-1 and TRBJ2-4; TRBD1 might be the D (6 bases). This CDR3 comprises 15 residues. Per germline, CDR1 SGHAT and CDR2 FQDESV (reference sequence). The V and J ends lost 5 bases and 8 bases respectively, with 19 bases between them. The CDR3 loop is CASSLGQGGMDIQYF. As DNA, the CDR3 is TGTGCCAGCAGCCTGGGACAAGGGGGAATGGACATTCAGTACTTC.

V usage is TRBV13 and J usage is TRBJ1-3; weak D call: TRBD1 (5 bases). This CDR3 region has 15 residues. The germline V gene has CDR1 PRHDT and CDR2 FYEKMQ (reference sequence). Deletions cut 4 bases from V and 2 bases from J, with 12 bases between. This CDR3 reads CASSSTGGTGNTIYF. In DNA form, the CDR3 reads TGTGCCAGCAGCTCTACAGGCGGAACTGGAAACACCATATATTTT.

In DNA form, the CDR3 reads TGTGCCAGCAGTTTTGACGGCGCTAGAGGAAACACCATATATTTT. This codes for CASSFDGARGNTIYF. The V call is TRBV27, the J call TRBJ1-3; the D is unclear. Germline V gives CDR1 MNHEY, CDR2 SMNVEV (reference sequence). The germline V and J ends were trimmed by 3 bases and 4 bases, with 13 bases remaining between them. The CDR3 spans 15 residues.

The rearrangement uses TRBV25-1 and TRBJ1-1; perhaps TRBD1 as D (6 bases). Germline loops: CDR1 MGHDK, CDR2 SYGVNS. The CDR3 length is 16 residues. V was shortened by 1 base and J by 3 bases, with 15 bases between the two germline ends. CDR3 DNA sequence: TGTGCCAGCAGTGAATCACAGGGTGGCGGGTACACTGAAGCTTTCTTT. It translates to CASSESQGGGYTEAFF. Drawing the rest from reference TRBV25-1 and TRBJ1-1, the complete variable domain is EADIYQTPRYLVIGTGKKITLECSQTMGHDKMYWYQQDPGMELHLIHYSYGVNSTEKGDLSSESTVSRIRTEHFPLTLESARPSHTSQYLCASSESQGGGYTEAFFGQGTRLTVV.